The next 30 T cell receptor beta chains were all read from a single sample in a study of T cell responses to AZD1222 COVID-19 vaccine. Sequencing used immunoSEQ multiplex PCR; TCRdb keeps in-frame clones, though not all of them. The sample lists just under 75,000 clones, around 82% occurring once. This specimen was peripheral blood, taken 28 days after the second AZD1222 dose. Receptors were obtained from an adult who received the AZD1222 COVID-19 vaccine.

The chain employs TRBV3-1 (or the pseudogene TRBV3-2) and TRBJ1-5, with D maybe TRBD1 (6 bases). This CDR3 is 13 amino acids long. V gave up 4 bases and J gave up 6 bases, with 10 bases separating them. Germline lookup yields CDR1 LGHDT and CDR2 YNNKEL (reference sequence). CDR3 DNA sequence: TGTGCCAGCAGCCGGACAGATTTTCAGCCCCAGCATTTT. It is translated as CASSRTDFQPQHF.

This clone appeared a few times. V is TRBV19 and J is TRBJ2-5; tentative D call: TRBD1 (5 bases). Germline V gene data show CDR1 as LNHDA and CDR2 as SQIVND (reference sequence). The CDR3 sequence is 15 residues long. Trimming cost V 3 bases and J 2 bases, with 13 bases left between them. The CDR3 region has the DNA TGTGCCAGTAGTATCCAGGGCTTTTCACAAGAGACCCAGTACTTC. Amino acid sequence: CASSIQGFSQETQYF.

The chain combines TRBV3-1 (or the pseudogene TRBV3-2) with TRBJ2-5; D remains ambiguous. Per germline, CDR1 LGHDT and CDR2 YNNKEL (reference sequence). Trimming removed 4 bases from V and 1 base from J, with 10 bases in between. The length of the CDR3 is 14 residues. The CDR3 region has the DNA TGTGCCAGCAGCCGTAGTAACCGCCAAGAGACCCAGTACTTC. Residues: CASSRSNRQETQYF.

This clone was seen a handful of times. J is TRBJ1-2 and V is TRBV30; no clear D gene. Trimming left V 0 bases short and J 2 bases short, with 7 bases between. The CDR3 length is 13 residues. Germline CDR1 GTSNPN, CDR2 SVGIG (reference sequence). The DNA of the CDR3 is TGTGCCTGGAGTGTAGGGCTGAACTATGGCTACACCTTC. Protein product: CAWSVGLNYGYTF.

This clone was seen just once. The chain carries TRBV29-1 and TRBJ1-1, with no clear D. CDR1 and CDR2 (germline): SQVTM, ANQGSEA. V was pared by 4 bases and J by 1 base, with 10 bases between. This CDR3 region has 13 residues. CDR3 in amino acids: CSVVERTNTEAFF. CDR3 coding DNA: TGCAGCGTTGTTGAGCGAACGAACACTGAAGCTTTCTTT.

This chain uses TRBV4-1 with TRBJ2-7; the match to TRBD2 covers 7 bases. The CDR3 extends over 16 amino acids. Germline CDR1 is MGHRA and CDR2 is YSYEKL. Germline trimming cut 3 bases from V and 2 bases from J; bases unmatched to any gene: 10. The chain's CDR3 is CASSQLGGIGTYEQYF. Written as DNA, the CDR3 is TGCGCCAGCAGCCAGCTGGGGGGGATCGGGACCTACGAGCAGTACTTC.

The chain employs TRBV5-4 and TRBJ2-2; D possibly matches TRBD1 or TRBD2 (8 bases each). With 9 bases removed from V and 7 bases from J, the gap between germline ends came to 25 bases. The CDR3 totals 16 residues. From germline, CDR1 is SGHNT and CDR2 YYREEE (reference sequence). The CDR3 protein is CAISGGGRNKVGELFF. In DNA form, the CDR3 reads TGTGCCATCTCAGGGGGCGGGAGGAATAAGGTCGGGGAGCTGTTTTTT. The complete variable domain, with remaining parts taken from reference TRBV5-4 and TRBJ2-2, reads ETGVTQSPTHLIKTRGQQVTLRCSSQSGHNTVSWYQQALGQGPQFIFQYYREEENGRGNFPPRFSGLQFPNYSSELNVNALELDDSALYLCAISGGGRNKVGELFFGEGSRLTVL.

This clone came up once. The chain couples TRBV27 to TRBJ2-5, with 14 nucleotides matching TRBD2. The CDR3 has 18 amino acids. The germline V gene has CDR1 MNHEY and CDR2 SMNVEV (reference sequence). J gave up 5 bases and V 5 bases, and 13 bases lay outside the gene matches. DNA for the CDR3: TGTGCCAGCAGTGACATACTGACTAGCGGGAGGGCCGTTGAGACCCAGTACTTC. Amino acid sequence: CASSDILTSGRAVETQYF.

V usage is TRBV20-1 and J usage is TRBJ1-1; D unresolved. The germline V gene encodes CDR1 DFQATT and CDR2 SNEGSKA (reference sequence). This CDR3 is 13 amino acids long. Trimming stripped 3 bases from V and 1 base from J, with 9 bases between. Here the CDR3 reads CSASDDPNTEAFF. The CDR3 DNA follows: TGCAGTGCTAGTGACGACCCGAACACTGAAGCTTTCTTT.

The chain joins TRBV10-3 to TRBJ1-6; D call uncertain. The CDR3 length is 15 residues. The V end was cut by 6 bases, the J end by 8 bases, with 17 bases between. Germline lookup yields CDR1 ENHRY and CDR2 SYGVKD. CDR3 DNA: TGTGCCATCAGAGGAGCAGGTAGGTGGGATTCACCCCTCCACTTT. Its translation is CAIRGAGRWDSPLHF.

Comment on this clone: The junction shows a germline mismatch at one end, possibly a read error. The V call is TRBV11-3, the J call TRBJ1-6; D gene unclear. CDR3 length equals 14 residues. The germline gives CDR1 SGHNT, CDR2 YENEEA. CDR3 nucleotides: TGTGCCAGCAGCTTAGGGGGTGGAAATTCACTCCTCCACTTT. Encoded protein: CASSLGGGNSLLHF.

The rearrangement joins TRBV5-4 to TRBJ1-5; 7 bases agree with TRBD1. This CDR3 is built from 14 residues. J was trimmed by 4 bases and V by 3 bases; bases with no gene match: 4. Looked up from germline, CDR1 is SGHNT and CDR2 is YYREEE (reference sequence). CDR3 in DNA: TGTGCCAGCAGCTGGACAGGAACAAATCAGCCCCAGCATTTT. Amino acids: CASSWTGTNQPQHF. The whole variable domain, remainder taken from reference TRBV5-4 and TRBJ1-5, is ETGVTQSPTHLIKTRGQQVTLRCSSQSGHNTVSWYQQALGQGPQFIFQYYREEENGRGNFPPRFSGLQFPNYSSELNVNALELDDSALYLCASSWTGTNQPQHFGDGTRLSIL.

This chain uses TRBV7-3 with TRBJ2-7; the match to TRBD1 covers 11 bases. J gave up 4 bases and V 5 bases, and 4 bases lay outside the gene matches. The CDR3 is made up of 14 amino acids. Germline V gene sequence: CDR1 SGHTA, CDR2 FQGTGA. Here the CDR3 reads CASSLGQGAYEQYF. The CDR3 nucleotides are TGTGCCAGCAGCCTCGGACAGGGGGCTTACGAGCAGTACTTC. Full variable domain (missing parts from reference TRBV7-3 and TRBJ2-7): GAGVSQTPSNKVTEKGKYVELRCDPISGHTALYWYRQSLGQGPEFLIYFQGTGAADDSGLPNDRFFAVRPEGSVSTLKIQRTERGDSAVYLCASSLGQGAYEQYFGPGTRLTVT.

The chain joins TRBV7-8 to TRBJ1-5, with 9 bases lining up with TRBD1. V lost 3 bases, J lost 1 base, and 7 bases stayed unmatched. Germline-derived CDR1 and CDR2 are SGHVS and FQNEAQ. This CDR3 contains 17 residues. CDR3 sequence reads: CASSLVTGGWSNQPQHF. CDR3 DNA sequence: TGTGCCAGCAGCTTGGTTACAGGGGGCTGGAGCAATCAGCCCCAGCATTTT.

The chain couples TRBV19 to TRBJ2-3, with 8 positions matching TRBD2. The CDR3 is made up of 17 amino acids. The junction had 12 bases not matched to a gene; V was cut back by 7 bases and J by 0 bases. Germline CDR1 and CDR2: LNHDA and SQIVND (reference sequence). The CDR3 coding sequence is TGTGCCAGTAAGAAGCGGGGGACGCTGAGTAGCACAGATACGCAGTATTTT. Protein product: CASKKRGTLSSTDTQYF.

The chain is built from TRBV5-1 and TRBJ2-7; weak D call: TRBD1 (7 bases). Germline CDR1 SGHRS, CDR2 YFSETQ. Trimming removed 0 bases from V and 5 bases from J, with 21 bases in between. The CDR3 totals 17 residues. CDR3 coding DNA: TGCGCCAGCAGCTTGGGGGGCGCGACAGGGAGGCAACACGAGCAGTACTTC. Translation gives CASSLGGATGRQHEQYF.

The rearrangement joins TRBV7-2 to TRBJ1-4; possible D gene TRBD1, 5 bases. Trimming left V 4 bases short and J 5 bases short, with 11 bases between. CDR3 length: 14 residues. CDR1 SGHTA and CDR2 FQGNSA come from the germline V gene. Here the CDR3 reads CASSSDSNNEKLFF. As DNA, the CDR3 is TGTGCCAGCAGCTCCGACAGTAACAATGAAAAACTGTTTTTT.

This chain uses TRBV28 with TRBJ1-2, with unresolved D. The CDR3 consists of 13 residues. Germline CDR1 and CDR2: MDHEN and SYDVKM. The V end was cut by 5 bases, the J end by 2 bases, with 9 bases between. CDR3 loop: CASSPLGNYGYTF. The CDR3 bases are TGTGCCAGCAGTCCTCTGGGGAACTATGGCTACACCTTC.

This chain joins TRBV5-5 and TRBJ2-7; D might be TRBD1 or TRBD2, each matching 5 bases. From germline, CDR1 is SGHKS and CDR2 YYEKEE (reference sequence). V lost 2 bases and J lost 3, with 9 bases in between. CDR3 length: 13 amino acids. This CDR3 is CASSLEGHYEQYF. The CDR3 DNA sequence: TGTGCCAGCAGCTTAGAGGGGCACTACGAGCAGTACTTC.

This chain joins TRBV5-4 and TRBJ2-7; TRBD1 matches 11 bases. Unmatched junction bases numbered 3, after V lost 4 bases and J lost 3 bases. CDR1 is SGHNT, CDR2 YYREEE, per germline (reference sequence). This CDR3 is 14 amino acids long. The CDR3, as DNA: TGTGCCAGCAGCACGGACAGGGGGCTCTACGAGCAGTACTTC. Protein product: CASSTDRGLYEQYF.

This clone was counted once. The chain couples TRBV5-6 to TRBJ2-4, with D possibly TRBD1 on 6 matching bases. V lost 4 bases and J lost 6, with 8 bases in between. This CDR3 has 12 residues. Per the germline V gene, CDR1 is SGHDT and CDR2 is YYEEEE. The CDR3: CASSQDRNIQYF. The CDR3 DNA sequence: TGTGCCAGCAGCCAGGACAGAAACATTCAGTACTTC.

CDR3 region: CASSQATNEKLFF. The CDR3 bases are TGTGCCAGCAGTCAGGCAACTAATGAAAAACTGTTTTTT. The J gene is TRBJ1-4, the V gene TRBV28; D unclear. V lost 5 bases and J 0 bases, leaving 4 bases between the germline ends. The CDR3 loop spans 13 amino acids. Germline CDR1 and CDR2: MDHEN and SYDVKM.

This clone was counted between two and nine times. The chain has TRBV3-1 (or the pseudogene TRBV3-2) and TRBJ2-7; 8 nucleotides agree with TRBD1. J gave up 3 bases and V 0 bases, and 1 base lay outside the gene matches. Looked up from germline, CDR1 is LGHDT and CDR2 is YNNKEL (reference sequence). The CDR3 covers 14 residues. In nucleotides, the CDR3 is TGTGCCAGCAGCCAAGAGGACAGGGTCTACGAGCAGTACTTC. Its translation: CASSQEDRVYEQYF.

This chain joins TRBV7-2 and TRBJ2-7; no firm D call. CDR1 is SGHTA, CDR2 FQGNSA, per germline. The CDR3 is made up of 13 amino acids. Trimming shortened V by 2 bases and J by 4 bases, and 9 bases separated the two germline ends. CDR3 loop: CASSLSSFYEQYF. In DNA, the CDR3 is TGTGCCAGCAGCTTAAGTTCTTTTTACGAGCAGTACTTC.

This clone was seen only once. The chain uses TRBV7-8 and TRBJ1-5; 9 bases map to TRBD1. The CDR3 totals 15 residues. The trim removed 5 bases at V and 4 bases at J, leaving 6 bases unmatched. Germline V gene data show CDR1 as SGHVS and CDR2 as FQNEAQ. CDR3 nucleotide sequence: TGTGCCAGCAGCGGAGCCGGGACAGGGAATCAGCCCCAGCATTTT. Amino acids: CASSGAGTGNQPQHF.

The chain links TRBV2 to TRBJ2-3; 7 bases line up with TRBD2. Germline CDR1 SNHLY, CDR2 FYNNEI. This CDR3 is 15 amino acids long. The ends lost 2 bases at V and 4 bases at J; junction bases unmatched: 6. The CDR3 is CASSETGGRADTQYF. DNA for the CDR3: TGTGCCAGCAGTGAAACAGGCGGGAGAGCAGATACGCAGTATTTT.

CDR3 protein: CASSLDSEETQYF. CDR3 bases: TGTGCCAGCAGCTTAGACAGCGAAGAGACCCAGTACTTC. This chain connects TRBV7-8 to TRBJ2-5; D gene ambiguous. The germline V gene has CDR1 SGHVS and CDR2 FQNEAQ. V gave up 1 base and J gave up 3 bases, with 6 bases separating them. CDR3 size: 13 residues.

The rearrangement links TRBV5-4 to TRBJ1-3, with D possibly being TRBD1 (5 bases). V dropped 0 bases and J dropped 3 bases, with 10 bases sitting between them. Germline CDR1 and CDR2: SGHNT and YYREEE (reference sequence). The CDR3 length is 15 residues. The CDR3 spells CASSLAPGIGNTIYF. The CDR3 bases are TGTGCCAGCAGCTTGGCCCCAGGGATTGGAAACACCATATATTTT.

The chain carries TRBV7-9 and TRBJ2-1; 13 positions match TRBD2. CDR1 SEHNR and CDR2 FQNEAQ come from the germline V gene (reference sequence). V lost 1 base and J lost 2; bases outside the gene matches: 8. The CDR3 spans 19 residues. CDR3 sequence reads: CASSLELAGGRRAYNEQFF. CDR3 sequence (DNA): TGTGCCAGCAGCTTAGAACTAGCGGGGGGGCGGAGGGCCTACAATGAGCAGTTCTTC.

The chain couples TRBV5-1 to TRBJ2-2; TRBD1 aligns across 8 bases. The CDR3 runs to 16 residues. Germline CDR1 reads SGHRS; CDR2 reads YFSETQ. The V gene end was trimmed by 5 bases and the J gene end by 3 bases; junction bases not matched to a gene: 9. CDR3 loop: CASSFSGQVDTGELFF. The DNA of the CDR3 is TGCGCCAGCAGTTTCTCGGGACAGGTCGACACCGGGGAGCTGTTTTTT.